This T cell receptor (beta chain) was profiled in a study of T cell responses to AZD1222 COVID-19 vaccine. V was clipped by 7 bases and J by 8 bases, with 21 bases between them. The CDR3 consists of 14 residues. CDR1 and CDR2 (germline): SGHRS, YFSETQ. As regards this clone: Its antigen is undetermined.

Broader study findings: CD4 TCRs covered the whole spike, strongest at regions 160-218 and 743-854.

TCRdb's copy holds only in-frame clones and misses some; the assay was immunoSEQ multiplex PCR. Of under 200,000 clones listed, around 92% are singletons. V is TRBV5-1 and J is TRBJ1-2; no clear D gene. Source: peripheral blood, taken on day 0 of AZD1222 vaccination. The sequence was obtained from an adult in good health. The CDR3: CASSPRTDNRGYTF. For the CDR3, the DNA is TGCGCCAGCTCCCCCCGGACCGACAATAGGGGCTACACCTTC.